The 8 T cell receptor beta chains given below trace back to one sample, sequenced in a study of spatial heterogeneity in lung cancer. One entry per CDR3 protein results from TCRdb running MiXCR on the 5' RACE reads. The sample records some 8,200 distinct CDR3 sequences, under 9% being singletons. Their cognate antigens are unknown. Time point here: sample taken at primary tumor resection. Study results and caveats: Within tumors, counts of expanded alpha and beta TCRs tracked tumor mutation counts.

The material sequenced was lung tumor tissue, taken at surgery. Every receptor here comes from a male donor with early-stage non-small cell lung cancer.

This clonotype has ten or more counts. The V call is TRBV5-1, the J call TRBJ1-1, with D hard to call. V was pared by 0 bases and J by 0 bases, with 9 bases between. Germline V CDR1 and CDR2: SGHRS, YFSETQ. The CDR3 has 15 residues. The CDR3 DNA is TGCGCCAGCAGCTTGGGAACACTCCTGAACACTGAAGCTTTCTTT. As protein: CASSLGTLLNTEAFF. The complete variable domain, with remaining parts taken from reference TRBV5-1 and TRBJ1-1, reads KAGVTQTPRYLIKTRGQQVTLSCSPISGHRSVSWYQQTPGQGLQFLFEYFSETQRNKGNFPGRFSGRQFSNSRSEMNVSTLELGDSALYLCASSLGTLLNTEAFFGQGTRLTVV.

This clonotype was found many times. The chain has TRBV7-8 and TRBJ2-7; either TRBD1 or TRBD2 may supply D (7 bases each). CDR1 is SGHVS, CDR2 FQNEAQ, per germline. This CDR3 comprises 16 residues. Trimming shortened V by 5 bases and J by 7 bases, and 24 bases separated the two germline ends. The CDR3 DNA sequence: TGTGCCAGCAGCCCCGAGGAGACAGGGACTACGCTGGAGCAGTACTTC. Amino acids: CASSPEETGTTLEQYF.

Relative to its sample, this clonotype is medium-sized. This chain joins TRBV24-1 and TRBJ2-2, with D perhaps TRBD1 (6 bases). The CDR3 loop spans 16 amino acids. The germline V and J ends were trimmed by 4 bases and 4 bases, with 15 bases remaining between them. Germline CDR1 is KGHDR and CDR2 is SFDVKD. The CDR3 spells CATSDPGQYSTGELFF. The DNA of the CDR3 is TGTGCCACCAGTGACCCAGGACAGTACTCCACCGGGGAGCTGTTTTTT.

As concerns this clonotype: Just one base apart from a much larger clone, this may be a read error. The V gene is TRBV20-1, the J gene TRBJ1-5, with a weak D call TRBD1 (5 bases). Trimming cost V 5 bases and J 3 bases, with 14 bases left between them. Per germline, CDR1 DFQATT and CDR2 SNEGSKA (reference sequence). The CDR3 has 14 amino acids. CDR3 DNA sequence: TGCAGTGCTGCCTGGACAAGGGACAATCAGCCCCAGCATTTT. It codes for CSAAWTRDNQPQHF.

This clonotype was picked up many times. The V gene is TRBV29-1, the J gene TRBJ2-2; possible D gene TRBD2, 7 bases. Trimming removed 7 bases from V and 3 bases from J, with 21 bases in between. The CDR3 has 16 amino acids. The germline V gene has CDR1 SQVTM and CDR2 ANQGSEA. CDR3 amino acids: CSAHDLAAGDTGELFF. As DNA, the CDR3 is TGCAGCGCCCATGATCTAGCGGCAGGGGACACCGGGGAGCTGTTTTTT.

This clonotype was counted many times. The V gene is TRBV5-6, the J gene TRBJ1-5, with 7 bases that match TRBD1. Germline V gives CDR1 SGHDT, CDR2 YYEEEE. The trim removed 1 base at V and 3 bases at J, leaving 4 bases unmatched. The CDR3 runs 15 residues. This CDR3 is CASSLTGADNQPQHF. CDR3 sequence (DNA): TGTGCCAGCAGCTTGACAGGGGCCGACAATCAGCCCCAGCATTTT.

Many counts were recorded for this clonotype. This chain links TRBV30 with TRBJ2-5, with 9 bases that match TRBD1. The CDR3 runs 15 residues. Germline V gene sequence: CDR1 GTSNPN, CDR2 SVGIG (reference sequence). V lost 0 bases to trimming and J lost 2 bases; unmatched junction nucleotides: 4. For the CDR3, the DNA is TGTGCCTGGAGTGTGGGGGACAGGGTACAAGAGACCCAGTACTTC. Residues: CAWSVGDRVQETQYF.

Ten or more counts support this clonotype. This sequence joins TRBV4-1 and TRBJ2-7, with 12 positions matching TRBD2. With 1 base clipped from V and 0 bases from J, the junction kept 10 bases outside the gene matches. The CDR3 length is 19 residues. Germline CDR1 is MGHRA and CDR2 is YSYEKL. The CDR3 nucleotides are TGCGCCAGCAGCCAAGGACCTAGCGGGAGGGCCGCAGGCTCCTACGAGCAGTACTTC. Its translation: CASSQGPSGRAAGSYEQYF.